These 29 T cell receptor beta chains were sequenced from one sample in a study of response to subunit inactivated influenza vaccine. TCRdb ran MiXCR on the RT-PCR reads and lists one entry per CDR3 protein. The sample yields around 150,000 distinct CDR3 sequences, roughly 10% seen once. The material was non-naive T cells sorted from PBMCs, obtained roughly 45 days after vaccination. The receptors derive from a man in his fifties or sixties who received an inactivated influenza vaccine.

This clonotype was observed a single time. This may be a read error, as it is one base from a much larger clone. The CDR3 does not close with the conserved phenylalanine or tryptophan, likely indicating a read error. It is unclear where the CDR3 begins or ends on the DNA, so no DNA is shown, and the CDR3 is as TCRdb lists it. The chain has TRBV29-1 and TRBJ1-2. Per germline, CDR1 SQVTM and CDR2 ANQGSEA. The CDR3 length is 14 residues, termini included. CDR3 region: CSVPKGPRGYGYTC.

This clonotype was counted a few times. V is TRBV7-9 and J is TRBJ2-1, with TRBD2 matching 15 bases. V gave up 7 bases and J gave up 9 bases; unmatched junction bases: 7. Germline loops: CDR1 SEHNR, CDR2 FQNEAQ (reference sequence). The CDR3 length is 15 residues. In nucleotides, the CDR3 is TGTGCCAGCACCGGACTAGCGGGAGGGCCGGGTGAGCAGTTCTTC. Translating gives CASTGLAGGPGEQFF.

The DNA for the CDR3 is TGTGCCAGCAGCCGGGACCGGACGAAGGGGGGTAATGAAAAACTGTTTTTT. It codes for CASSRDRTKGGNEKLFF. The rearrangement uses TRBV3-1 and TRBJ1-4; maybe TRBD1 (6 bases). This CDR3 is built from 17 residues. V was shortened by 4 bases and J by 4 bases, with 19 bases between the two germline ends. CDR1 and CDR2 from the germline V gene are LGHDT and YNNKEL (reference sequence).

The V gene is TRBV7-2, the J gene TRBJ1-3; TRBD1 might be the D (6 bases). The CDR3 contains 16 residues. Germline V lookup: CDR1 SGHTA, CDR2 FQGNSA. V was clipped by 1 base and J by 0 bases, with 10 bases between them. CDR3 nucleotides: TGTGCCAGCAGCTTAGTGGGGACAAACTCTGGAAACACCATATATTTT. This sequence encodes CASSLVGTNSGNTIYF.

The chain joins TRBV3-1 to TRBJ2-3, with TRBD1 identical over 8 bases. The CDR3 totals 15 residues. V lost 11 bases, J lost 4 bases, and 14 bases stayed unmatched. Germline CDR1 LGHDT, CDR2 YNNKEL (reference sequence). This CDR3 reads CASSPQAGGADTQYF. The CDR3 nucleotides read TGTGCCTCCAGCCCTCAGGCAGGGGGCGCAGATACGCAGTATTTT.

This clonotype has a count of ten or more. The chain couples TRBV7-6 to TRBJ1-4; D possibly corresponds to TRBD1 (5 bases). V was shortened by 6 bases and J by 7 bases, with 18 bases between the two germline ends. Germline V lookup: CDR1 SGHVS, CDR2 FNYEAQ. This CDR3 is built from 15 residues. This CDR3 is CASSRNGRVGEKLFF. The CDR3 DNA reads TGTGCCAGCAGTAGAAACGGCAGGGTGGGTGAAAAACTGTTTTTT.

This clonotype has ten or more counts. The J gene is TRBJ2-2, the V gene TRBV7-6; 7 bases align to TRBD2. CDR1 SGHVS and CDR2 FNYEAQ come from the germline V gene. J gave up 1 base and V 2 bases, and 7 bases lay outside the gene matches. This CDR3 is built from 17 residues. CDR3 sequence reads: CASSLLGTNENTGELFF. DNA of the CDR3: TGTGCCAGCAGCTTACTGGGGACTAACGAGAACACCGGGGAGCTGTTTTTT.

The gene calls are TRBV28 and TRBJ2-5; D is possibly TRBD1 (5 bases). CDR3 length equals 14 residues. CDR1 is MDHEN, CDR2 SYDVKM, per germline. V lost 6 bases and J 3 bases, leaving 14 bases between the germline ends. The CDR3: CASSRLDSEETQYF. The CDR3 DNA follows: TGTGCCAGCAGCCGGCTCGACAGCGAAGAGACCCAGTACTTC.

This clonotype came up many times. This chain links TRBV14 with TRBJ1-2; D gene ambiguous. The CDR3 is 14 residues long. V was pared by 5 bases and J by 7 bases, with 17 bases between. Looked up from germline, CDR1 is SGHDN and CDR2 is FVKESK. CDR3 bases: TGTGCCAGCAGCGGACGGGGTAGAGGTAGTGGCTACACCTTC. This sequence encodes CASSGRGRGSGYTF.

The V gene is TRBV10-3, the J gene TRBJ2-7; D remains unclear. V lost 4 bases, J lost 2 bases, and 9 bases lay in between. The CDR3 has 13 residues. Germline V gene lookup returns CDR1 ENHRY and CDR2 SYGVKD. The CDR3 sequence is CAISGFQTYEQYF. In DNA, the CDR3 is TGTGCCATCAGTGGGTTCCAAACCTACGAGCAGTACTTC.

DNA for the CDR3: TGTGCCAGCAGCCAAAGGCCAGAGACCAACTATGGCTACACCTTC. Encoded protein: CASSQRPETNYGYTF. V gene TRBV4-2 combines with J gene TRBJ1-2; D gene unclear. This CDR3 has 15 amino acids. CDR1 is LGHNA and CDR2 is YNFKEQ in the germline V gene. Trimming left V 2 bases short and J 2 bases short, with 12 bases between.

The chain combines TRBV29-1 with TRBJ1-2; 7 nucleotides agree with TRBD1. The germline V gene has CDR1 SQVTM and CDR2 ANQGSEA. The CDR3 totals 13 residues. Unmatched junction bases numbered 4, after V lost 6 bases and J lost 0 bases. The CDR3 bases are TGCAGCGTGATGGGGACAGCTAACTATGGCTACACCTTC. It is translated as CSVMGTANYGYTF.

The genes are TRBV4-3 and TRBJ2-1; 7 bases line up with TRBD2. This CDR3 is 17 amino acids long. V gave up 0 bases and J gave up 4 bases; unmatched junction bases: 9. From germline, CDR1 is LGHNA and CDR2 YSLEER. The CDR3 coding sequence is TGCGCCAGCAGCCAAGATCACGGACTAGTGGGGTACAATGAGCAGTTCTTC. Its protein is CASSQDHGLVGYNEQFF.

J is TRBJ2-5 and V is TRBV7-8; TRBD2 matches at 9 bases. Germline V gene data show CDR1 as SGHVS and CDR2 as FQNEAQ. The CDR3 sequence is 15 residues long. V trimming: 3 bases; J trimming: 4 bases; junction bases outside the gene matches: 6. The CDR3 region has the DNA TGTGCCAGCAGCTTCGCTAGCGGGAAACGAGAGACCCAGTACTTC. It codes for CASSFASGKRETQYF. The entire variable domain, with the rest obtained from reference TRBV7-8 and TRBJ2-5, is as follows: GAGVSQSPRYKVAKRGQDVALRCDPISGHVSLFWYQQALGQGPEFLTYFQNEAQLDKSGLPSDRFFAERPEGSVSTLKIQRTQQEDSAVYLCASSFASGKRETQYFGPGTRLLVL.

This clonotype was recorded once. CDR3 DNA sequence: TGTGCCAGCAGCCTAAATAGATCTAGCGGGACCCCAGGTTATGAGCAGTTCTTC. Its protein product is CASSLNRSSGTPGYEQFF. J is TRBJ2-1 and V is TRBV7-6; 9 bases fit TRBD2. J gave up 8 bases and V 5 bases, and 19 bases lay outside the gene matches. CDR1 is SGHVS and CDR2 is FNYEAQ in the germline V gene. This CDR3 contains 18 residues.

This clonotype came up a few times. V is TRBV20-1 and J is TRBJ2-5; the match to TRBD2 covers 9 bases. J lost 2 bases, V lost 4 bases, and 5 bases had no gene match. The V gene's germline CDR1 is DFQATT and CDR2 SNEGSKA (reference sequence). The CDR3 sequence is 14 residues long. CDR3 protein: CSATIAGVQETQYF. The DNA for the CDR3 is TGCAGTGCTACTATAGCGGGAGTGCAAGAGACCCAGTACTTC.

In its sample, this clonotype was seen a few times. This chain uses TRBV7-2 with TRBJ2-3; maybe TRBD2 (5 bases). CDR1 and CDR2 (germline): SGHTA, FQGNSA. There are 14 residues in the CDR3. V lost 2 bases and J 5 bases, leaving 11 bases between the germline ends. The CDR3: CASSLMIGRDTQYF. CDR3 in DNA: TGTGCCAGCAGCTTAATGATAGGGAGAGATACGCAGTATTTT.

The chain combines TRBV28 with TRBJ2-5, with TRBD2 matching 11 bases. Germline-derived CDR1 and CDR2 are MDHEN and SYDVKM. This CDR3 region has 15 residues. After removal of 4 bases from V and 3 bases from J, the junction contained 4 bases not matched to a gene. The CDR3 protein is CASSSSGLAEETQYF. The CDR3, as DNA: TGTGCCAGCAGTTCCTCGGGACTAGCGGAAGAGACCCAGTACTTC. Variable domain in full (rest from reference TRBV28 and TRBJ2-5): DVKVTQSSRYLVKRTGEKVFLECVQDMDHENMFWYRQDPGLGLRLIYFSYDVKMKEKGDIPEGYSVSREKKERFSLILESASTNQTSMYLCASSSSGLAEETQYFGPGTRLLVL.

This clonotype was counted between two and nine times. This sequence joins TRBV7-9 and TRBJ1-4; 9 nucleotides align to TRBD1. V lost 5 bases and J lost 6; bases outside the gene matches: 4. The CDR3 consists of 14 residues. Germline V gene sequence: CDR1 SEHNR, CDR2 FQNEAQ (reference sequence). CDR3 DNA sequence: TGTGCCAGCAGCGGCTGGACAGGGGATGAAAAACTGTTTTTT. Translated, it gives CASSGWTGDEKLFF.

This clonotype was seen only a few times. The chain employs TRBV6-1 and TRBJ2-7, with TRBD2 matching over 7 bases. J was trimmed by 9 bases and V by 6 bases; bases with no gene match: 17. The CDR3 extends over 15 amino acids. The germline V gene encodes CDR1 MNHNS and CDR2 SASEGT. The CDR3 loop is CASSSPGTTSLRQYF. For the CDR3, the DNA is TGTGCCAGCAGCTCGCCCGGGACTACTAGTTTGCGGCAGTACTTC.

The chain uses TRBV7-9 and TRBJ2-2, with D possibly TRBD2 on 6 matching bases. V was trimmed by 5 bases and J by 0 bases, leaving 13 bases between them. Per germline, CDR1 SEHNR and CDR2 FQNEAQ (reference sequence). CDR3 length: 16 residues. CDR3 sequence: CASSPLVAANTGELFF. In DNA, the CDR3 is TGTGCCAGCAGCCCCTTGGTAGCGGCGAACACCGGGGAGCTGTTTTTT. Drawing the rest from reference TRBV7-9 and TRBJ2-2, the complete variable domain is DTGVSQNPRHKITKRGQNVTFRCDPISEHNRLYWYRQTLGQGPEFLTYFQNEAQLEKSRLLSDRFSAERPKGSFSTLEIQRTEQGDSAMYLCASSPLVAANTGELFFGEGSRLTVL.

Only a few counts were recorded for this clonotype. This chain joins TRBV12-3 or TRBV12-4 and TRBJ1-2; possibly TRBD1 for D (6 bases). Trimming shortened V by 2 bases and J by 4 bases, and 11 bases separated the two germline ends. The CDR3 length is 14 residues. CDR3 sequence reads: CASSLPGQIYGYTF. CDR3 sequence (DNA): TGTGCCAGCAGTTTACCGGGACAAATCTATGGCTACACCTTC.

The V and J genes are TRBV15 and TRBJ1-1; D perhaps matches TRBD1 (6 bases). Between the trimmed V and J ends, which lost 2 bases and 11 bases, there was a span of 15 bases. Germline V gene sequence: CDR1 LNHNV, CDR2 YYDKDF (reference sequence). The CDR3 has 13 amino acids. CDR3 DNA sequence: TGTGCCACCAGCAGAAAACAGGGAGGGAAGGCTTTCTTT. Translated: CATSRKQGGKAFF. The variable domain in full, completed from reference TRBV15 and TRBJ1-1, reads DAMVIQNPRYQVTQFGKPVTLSCSQTLNHNVMYWYQQKSSQAPKLLFHYYDKDFNNEADTPDNFQSRRPNTSFCFLDIRSPGLGDTAMYLCATSRKQGGKAFFGQGTRLTVV.

This clonotype occurred many times. This chain joins TRBV20-1 and TRBJ1-1, with D possibly TRBD1 on 5 matching bases. Trimming took 1 base from V and 0 from J, leaving 12 bases between them. This CDR3 comprises 15 residues. Looked up from germline, CDR1 is DFQATT and CDR2 is SNEGSKA (reference sequence). The CDR3 nucleotides read TGCAGTGCTAGAGGAGGGGCGGGAATGAACACTGAAGCTTTCTTT. It encodes CSARGGAGMNTEAFF.

The sample holds many counts of this clonotype. The chain has TRBV12-3 or TRBV12-4 and TRBJ2-2; TRBD2 matches 7 bases. This CDR3 is 13 amino acids long. Trimming at V came to 6 bases and at J to 3 bases, leaving 1 base not matched to a gene. The CDR3 sequence: CASRREYTGELFF. The CDR3 DNA follows: TGTGCCAGCAGGCGGGAGTACACCGGGGAGCTGTTTTTT.

V usage is TRBV2 and J usage is TRBJ2-1; D is unclear. The V end lost 6 bases, the J end lost 7 bases, and 10 bases lay between the germline ends. The CDR3 sequence is 12 residues long. Per the germline V gene, CDR1 is SNHLY and CDR2 is FYNNEI. The DNA of the CDR3 is TGTGCCAGCAGGGGTTATGATAATGAGCAGTTCTTC. Translated, it gives CASRGYDNEQFF. Based on the CDR3 plus reference TRBV2 and TRBJ2-1, the full variable domain is EPEVTQTPSHQVTQMGQEVILRCVPISNHLYFYWYRQILGQKVEFLVSFYNNEISEKSEIFDDQFSVERPDGSNFTLKIRSTKLEDSAMYFCASRGYDNEQFFGPGTRLTVL.

This clonotype showed up just a few times. V is TRBV5-1 and J is TRBJ1-1; perhaps TRBD1 as D (6 bases). CDR3 length: 15 amino acids. V dropped 0 bases and J dropped 1 base, with 10 bases sitting between them. CDR1 is SGHRS and CDR2 is YFSETQ in the germline V gene. In DNA, the CDR3 is TGCGCCAGCAGCTTGGATAGGGGGACGAACACTGAAGCTTTCTTT. This translates into CASSLDRGTNTEAFF.

In its sample, this clonotype was seen many times. The chain uses TRBV28 and TRBJ2-7, with 7 bases matching TRBD1. The length of the CDR3 is 16 residues. In germline, CDR1 is MDHEN, CDR2 SYDVKM. The junction had 7 bases not matched to a gene; V was cut back by 1 base and J by 1 base. The CDR3 here is CASSLLIPGQSYEQYF. Here the CDR3 DNA reads TGTGCCAGCAGTTTATTAATCCCGGGACAGTCCTACGAGCAGTACTTC.

This clonotype was seen at least ten times. This sequence joins TRBV12-3 or TRBV12-4 and TRBJ1-1; a weak D match, TRBD1 (6 bases). Between the trimmed V and J ends, which lost 4 bases and 9 bases, there was a span of 21 bases. The CDR3 is 15 amino acids. The chain's CDR3 is CASSSRTEVPPKAFF. The CDR3 DNA sequence: TGTGCCAGCAGTTCACGGACAGAGGTCCCCCCGAAAGCTTTCTTT.